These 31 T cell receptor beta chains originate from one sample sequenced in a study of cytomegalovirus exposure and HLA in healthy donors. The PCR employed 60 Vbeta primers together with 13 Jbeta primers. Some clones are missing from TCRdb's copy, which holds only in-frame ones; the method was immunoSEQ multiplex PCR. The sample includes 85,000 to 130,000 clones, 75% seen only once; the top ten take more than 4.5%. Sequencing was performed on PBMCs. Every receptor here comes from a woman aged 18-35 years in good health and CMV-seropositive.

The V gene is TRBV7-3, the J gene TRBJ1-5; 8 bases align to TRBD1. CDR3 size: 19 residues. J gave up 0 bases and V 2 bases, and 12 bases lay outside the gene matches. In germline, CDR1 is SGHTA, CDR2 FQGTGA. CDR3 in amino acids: CASSLEQGVLIYSNQPQHF. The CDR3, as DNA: TGTGCCAGCAGCTTAGAACAGGGGGTGTTGATTTATAGCAATCAGCCCCAGCATTTT.

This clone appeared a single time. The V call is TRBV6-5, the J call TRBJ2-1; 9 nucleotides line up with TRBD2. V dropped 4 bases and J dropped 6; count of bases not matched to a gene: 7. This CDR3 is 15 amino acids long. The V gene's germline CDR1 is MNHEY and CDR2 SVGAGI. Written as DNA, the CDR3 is TGTGCCAGCAGTTTAGCGGGAGTTGCGGCCAATGAGCAGTTCTTC. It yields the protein CASSLAGVAANEQFF.

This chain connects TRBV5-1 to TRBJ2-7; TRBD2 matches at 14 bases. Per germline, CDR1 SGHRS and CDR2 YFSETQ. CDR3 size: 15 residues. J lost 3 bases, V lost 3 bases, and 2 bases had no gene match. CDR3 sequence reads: CASSSGLAGVYEQYF. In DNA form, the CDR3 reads TGCGCCAGCAGCTCGGGACTAGCGGGAGTCTACGAGCAGTACTTC.

The CDR3 protein is CASSLDGREWRNEQFF. The DNA for the CDR3 is TGCGCCAGCAGCTTGGATGGGCGGGAGTGGCGCAATGAGCAGTTCTTC. The genes are TRBV5-1 and TRBJ2-1; the match to TRBD2 covers 7 bases. The CDR3 has 16 amino acids. Looked up from germline, CDR1 is SGHRS and CDR2 is YFSETQ. Trimming took 0 bases from V and 6 from J; bases not matched to a gene: 9.

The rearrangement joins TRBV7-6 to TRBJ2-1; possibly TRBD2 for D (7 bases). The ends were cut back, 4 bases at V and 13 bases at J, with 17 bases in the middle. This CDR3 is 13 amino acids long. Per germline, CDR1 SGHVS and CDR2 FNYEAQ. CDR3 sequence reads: CASSSPRGGGQFF. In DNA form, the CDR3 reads TGTGCCAGCAGCTCCCCGAGGGGGGGAGGTCAGTTCTTC.

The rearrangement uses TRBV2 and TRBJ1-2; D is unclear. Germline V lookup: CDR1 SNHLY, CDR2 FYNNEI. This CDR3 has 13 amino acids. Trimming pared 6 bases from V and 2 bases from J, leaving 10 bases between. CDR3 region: CASRYGANYGYTF. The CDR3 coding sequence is TGTGCCAGCAGGTACGGAGCAAACTATGGCTACACCTTC.

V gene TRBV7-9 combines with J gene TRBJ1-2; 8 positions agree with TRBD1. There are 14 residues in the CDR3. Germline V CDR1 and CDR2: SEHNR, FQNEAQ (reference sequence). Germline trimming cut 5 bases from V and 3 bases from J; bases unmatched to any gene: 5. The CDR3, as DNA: TGTGCCAGCAGCCGGGGACAGGAAGACTATGGCTACACCTTC. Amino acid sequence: CASSRGQEDYGYTF.

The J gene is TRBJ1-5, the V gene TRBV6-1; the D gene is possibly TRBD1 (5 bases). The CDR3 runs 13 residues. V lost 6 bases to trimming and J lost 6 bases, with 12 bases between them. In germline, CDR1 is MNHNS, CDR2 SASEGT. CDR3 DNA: TGTGCCAGCAGCGTCGGGACTACTCAGCCCCAGCATTTT. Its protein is CASSVGTTQPQHF.

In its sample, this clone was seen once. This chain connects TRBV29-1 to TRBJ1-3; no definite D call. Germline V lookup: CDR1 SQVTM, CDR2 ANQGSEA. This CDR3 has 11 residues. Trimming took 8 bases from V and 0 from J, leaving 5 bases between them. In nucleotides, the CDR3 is TGCAGCCTACGCTCTGGAAACACCATATATTTT. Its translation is CSLRSGNTIYF.

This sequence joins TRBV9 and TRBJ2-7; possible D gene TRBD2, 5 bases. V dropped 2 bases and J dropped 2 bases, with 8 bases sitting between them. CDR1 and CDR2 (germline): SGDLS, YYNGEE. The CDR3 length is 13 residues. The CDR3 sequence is CASSVNGAYEQYF. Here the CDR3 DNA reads TGTGCCAGCAGCGTGAACGGGGCCTACGAGCAGTACTTC. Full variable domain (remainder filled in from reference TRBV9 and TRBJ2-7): DSGVTQTPKHLITATGQRVTLRCSPRSGDLSVYWYQQSLDQGLQFLIQYYNGEERAKGNILERFSAQQFPDLHSELNLSSLELGDSALYFCASSVNGAYEQYFGPGTRLTVT.

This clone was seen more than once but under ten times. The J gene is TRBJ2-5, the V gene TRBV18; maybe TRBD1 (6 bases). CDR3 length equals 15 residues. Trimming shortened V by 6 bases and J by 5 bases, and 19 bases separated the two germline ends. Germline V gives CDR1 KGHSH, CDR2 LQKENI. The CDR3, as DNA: TGTGCCAGCTCCACAGGACAGACCTTCCTGGAGACCCAGTACTTC. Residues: CASSTGQTFLETQYF.

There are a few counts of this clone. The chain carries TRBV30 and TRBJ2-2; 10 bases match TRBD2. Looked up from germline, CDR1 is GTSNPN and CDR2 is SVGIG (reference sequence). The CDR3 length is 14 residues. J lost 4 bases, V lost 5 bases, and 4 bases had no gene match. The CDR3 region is CAWEREGRTGELFF. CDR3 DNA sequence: TGTGCCTGGGAGCGGGAGGGCCGCACCGGGGAGCTGTTTTTT.

The CDR3 loop reads CASSPKRRESYNEQFF. In DNA form, the CDR3 reads TGTGCCAGCAGCCCCAAGAGGCGGGAGTCCTACAATGAGCAGTTCTTC. V gene TRBV7-9 combines with J gene TRBJ2-1, with 7 bases that match TRBD2. Germline V gene lookup returns CDR1 SEHNR and CDR2 FQNEAQ (reference sequence). The V segment lost 5 bases and the J segment 1 base; nucleotides outside the gene matches: 8. CDR3 length: 16 amino acids.

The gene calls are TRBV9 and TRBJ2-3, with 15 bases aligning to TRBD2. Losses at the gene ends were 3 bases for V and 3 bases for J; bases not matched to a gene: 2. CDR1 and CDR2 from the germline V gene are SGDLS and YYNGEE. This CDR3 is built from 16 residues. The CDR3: CASSAGLAGGTDTQYF. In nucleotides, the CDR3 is TGTGCCAGCAGCGCCGGACTAGCGGGAGGGACAGATACGCAGTATTTT. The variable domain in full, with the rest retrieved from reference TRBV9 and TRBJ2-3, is DSGVTQTPKHLITATGQRVTLRCSPRSGDLSVYWYQQSLDQGLQFLIQYYNGEERAKGNILERFSAQQFPDLHSELNLSSLELGDSALYFCASSAGLAGGTDTQYFGPGTRLTVL.

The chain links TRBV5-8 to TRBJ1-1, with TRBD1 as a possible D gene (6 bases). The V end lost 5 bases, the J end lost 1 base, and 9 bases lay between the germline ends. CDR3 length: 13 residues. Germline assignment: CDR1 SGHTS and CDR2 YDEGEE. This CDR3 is CASRLQGNTEAFF. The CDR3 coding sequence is TGTGCCAGCAGATTACAGGGGAACACTGAAGCTTTCTTT.

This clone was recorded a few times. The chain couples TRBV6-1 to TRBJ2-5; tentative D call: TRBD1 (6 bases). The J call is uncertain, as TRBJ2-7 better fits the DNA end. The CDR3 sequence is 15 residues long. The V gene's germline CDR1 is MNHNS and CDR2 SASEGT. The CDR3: CASSEAWTANYEQYF. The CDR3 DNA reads TGTGCCAGCAGTGAAGCGTGGACAGCCAACTACGAGCAGTACTTC.

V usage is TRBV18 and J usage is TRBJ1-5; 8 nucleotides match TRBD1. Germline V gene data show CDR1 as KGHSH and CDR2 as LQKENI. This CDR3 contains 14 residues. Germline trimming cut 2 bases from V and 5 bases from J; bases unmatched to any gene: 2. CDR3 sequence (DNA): TGTGCCAGCTCACCAGGACAGGGCTATCAGCCCCAGCATTTT. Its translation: CASSPGQGYQPQHF.

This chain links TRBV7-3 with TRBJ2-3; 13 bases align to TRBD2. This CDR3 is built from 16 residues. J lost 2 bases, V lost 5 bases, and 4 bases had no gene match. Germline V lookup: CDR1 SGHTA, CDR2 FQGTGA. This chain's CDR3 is CASSLGLAGVTDTQYF. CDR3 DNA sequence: TGTGCCAGCAGCCTCGGACTAGCGGGAGTCACAGATACGCAGTATTTT.

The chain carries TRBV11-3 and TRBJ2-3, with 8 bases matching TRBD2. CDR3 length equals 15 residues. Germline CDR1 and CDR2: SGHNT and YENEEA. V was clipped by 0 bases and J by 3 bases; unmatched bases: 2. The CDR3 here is CASSLDGGRTDTQYF. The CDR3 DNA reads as TGTGCCAGCAGCTTAGACGGCGGGAGGACAGATACGCAGTATTTT.

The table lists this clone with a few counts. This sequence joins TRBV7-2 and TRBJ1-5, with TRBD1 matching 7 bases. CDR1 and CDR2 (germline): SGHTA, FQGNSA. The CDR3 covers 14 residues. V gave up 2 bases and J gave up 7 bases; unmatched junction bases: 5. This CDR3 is CASSLYRGEQPQHF. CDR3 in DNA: TGTGCCAGCAGCTTATACAGGGGAGAACAGCCCCAGCATTTT.

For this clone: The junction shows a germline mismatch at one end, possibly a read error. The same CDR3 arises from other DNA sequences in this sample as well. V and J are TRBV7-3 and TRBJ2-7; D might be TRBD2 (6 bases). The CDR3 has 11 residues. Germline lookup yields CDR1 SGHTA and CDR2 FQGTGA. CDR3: CASGPSYEQYF. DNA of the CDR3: TGCGCCAGCGGGCCAAGTTACGAGCAGTACTTC.

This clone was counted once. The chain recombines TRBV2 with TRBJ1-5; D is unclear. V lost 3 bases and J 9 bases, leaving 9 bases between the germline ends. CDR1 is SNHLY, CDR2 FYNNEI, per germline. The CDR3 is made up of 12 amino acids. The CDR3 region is CASSDPVPPQHF. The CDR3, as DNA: TGTGCCAGCAGTGACCCCGTCCCGCCCCAGCATTTT.

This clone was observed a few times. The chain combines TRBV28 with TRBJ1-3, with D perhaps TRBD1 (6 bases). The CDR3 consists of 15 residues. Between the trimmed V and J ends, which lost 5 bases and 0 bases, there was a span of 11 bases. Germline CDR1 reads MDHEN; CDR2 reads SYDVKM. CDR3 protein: CASSPGQISGNTIYF. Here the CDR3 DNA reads TGTGCCAGCAGTCCAGGACAGATCTCTGGAAACACCATATATTTT.

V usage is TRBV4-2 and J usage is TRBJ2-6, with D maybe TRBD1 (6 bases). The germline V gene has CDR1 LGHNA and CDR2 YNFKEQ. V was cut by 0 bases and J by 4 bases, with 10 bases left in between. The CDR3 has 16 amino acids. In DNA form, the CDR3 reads TGTGCCAGCAGCCAAGATACAGGGAGCGGGGCCAACGTCCTGACTTTC. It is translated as CASSQDTGSGANVLTF.

The CDR3: CASSLDPDNNQPQHF. In DNA form, the CDR3 reads TGTGCCAGCAGCTTGGACCCGGACAACAATCAGCCCCAGCATTTT. The chain has TRBV5-4 and TRBJ1-5, with D perhaps TRBD1 (5 bases). From germline, CDR1 is SGHNT and CDR2 YYREEE (reference sequence). The CDR3 loop spans 15 amino acids. V was shortened by 0 bases and J by 3 bases, with 10 bases between the two germline ends.

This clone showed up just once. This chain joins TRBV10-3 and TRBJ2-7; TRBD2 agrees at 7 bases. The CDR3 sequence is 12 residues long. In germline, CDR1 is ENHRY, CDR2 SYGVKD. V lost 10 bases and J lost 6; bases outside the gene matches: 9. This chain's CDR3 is CATAGEGGEQYF. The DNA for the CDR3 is TGTGCCACCGCTGGGGAGGGTGGCGAGCAGTACTTC.

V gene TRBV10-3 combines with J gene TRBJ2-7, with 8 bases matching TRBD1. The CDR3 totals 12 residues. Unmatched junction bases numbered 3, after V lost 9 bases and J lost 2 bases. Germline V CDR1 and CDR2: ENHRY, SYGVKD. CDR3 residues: CAISTGAYEQYF. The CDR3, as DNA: TGTGCCATTTCGACAGGGGCCTACGAGCAGTACTTC.

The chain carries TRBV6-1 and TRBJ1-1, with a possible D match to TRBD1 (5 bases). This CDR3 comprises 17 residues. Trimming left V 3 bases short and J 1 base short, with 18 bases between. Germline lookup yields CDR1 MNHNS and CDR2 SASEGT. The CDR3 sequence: CASSESQGLGWNTEAFF. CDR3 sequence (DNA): TGTGCCAGCAGTGAGTCCCAGGGATTGGGATGGAACACTGAAGCTTTCTTT.

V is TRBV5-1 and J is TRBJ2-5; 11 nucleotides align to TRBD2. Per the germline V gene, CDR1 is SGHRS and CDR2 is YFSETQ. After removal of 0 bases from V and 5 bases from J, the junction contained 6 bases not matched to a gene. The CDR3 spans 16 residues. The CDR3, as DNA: TGCGCCAGCAGCTTGGAGGGACTAGCGGTCCGTGAGACCCAGTACTTC. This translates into CASSLEGLAVRETQYF.

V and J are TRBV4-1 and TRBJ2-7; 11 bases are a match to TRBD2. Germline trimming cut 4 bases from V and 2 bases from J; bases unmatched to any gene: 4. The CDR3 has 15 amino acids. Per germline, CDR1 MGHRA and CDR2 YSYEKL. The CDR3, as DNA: TGCGCCAGCAGCCTAGGGACTAGCGGAACCTACGAGCAGTACTTC. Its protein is CASSLGTSGTYEQYF.

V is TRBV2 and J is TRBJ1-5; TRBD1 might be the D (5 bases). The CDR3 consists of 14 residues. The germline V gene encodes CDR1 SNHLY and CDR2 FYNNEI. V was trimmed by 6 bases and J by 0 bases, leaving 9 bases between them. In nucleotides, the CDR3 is TGTGCCAGCAGGCGCGACAGTAGCAATCAGCCCCAGCATTTT. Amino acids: CASRRDSSNQPQHF.